Listed here are 20 T cell receptor beta chains from one sample, sequenced in a study of blood T cell repertoires in COVID-19. The table came from immunoSEQ multiplex PCR; TCRdb's copy has only in-frame clones and leaves some out. The data show some 98,000 clones, roughly 82% seen once. The sample was peripheral blood. These receptors were collected from a man aged 65-85 years with active or convalescent COVID-19.

V and J are TRBV30 and TRBJ1-1; tentatively, D is TRBD1 (6 bases). The CDR3 covers 13 residues. V lost 0 bases and J 1 base, leaving 6 bases between the germline ends. Germline V CDR1 and CDR2: GTSNPN, SVGIG (reference sequence). The CDR3 is CAWSVQGNTEAFF. The DNA of the CDR3 is TGTGCCTGGAGTGTACAGGGGAACACTGAAGCTTTCTTT.

The V gene is TRBV29-1, the J gene TRBJ2-5; D is possibly TRBD1 (6 bases). The CDR3 runs 11 residues. The V end was cut by 3 bases, the J end by 7 bases, with 9 bases between. Per germline, CDR1 SQVTM and CDR2 ANQGSEA. The CDR3 sequence is CSVDRGGTQYF. CDR3 nucleotides: TGCAGCGTTGACAGGGGTGGGACCCAGTACTTC.

The chain employs TRBV20-1 and TRBJ1-1; the D is unclear. Trimming left V 3 bases short and J 8 bases short, with 16 bases between. Germline V gives CDR1 DFQATT, CDR2 SNEGSKA (reference sequence). The length of the CDR3 is 13 residues. The CDR3 sequence is CSASGQPGTEAFF. Here the CDR3 DNA reads TGCAGTGCTAGTGGGCAGCCAGGTACAGAAGCTTTCTTT.

In DNA, the CDR3 is TGCGCCAGCAGCGCACAGGGGGCGAACACTGAAGCTTTCTTT. Translated, it gives CASSAQGANTEAFF. The V call is TRBV5-1, the J call TRBJ1-1; the match to TRBD1 covers 9 bases. Germline V gives CDR1 SGHRS, CDR2 YFSETQ. Unmatched junction bases numbered 2, after V lost 4 bases and J lost 1 base. The CDR3 is made up of 14 amino acids.

The chain couples TRBV4-1 to TRBJ2-7; possibly TRBD1 for D (6 bases). CDR3 length equals 17 residues. CDR1 and CDR2 (germline): MGHRA, YSYEKL. Trimming cost V 1 base and J 1 base, with 17 bases left between them. This chain's CDR3 is CASSQVRQVRFSYEQYF. The DNA for the CDR3 is TGCGCCAGCAGCCAAGTGAGACAGGTCAGGTTTTCCTACGAGCAGTACTTC.

The rearrangement uses TRBV3-1 (or the pseudogene TRBV3-2) and TRBJ2-1, with D possibly being TRBD2 (5 bases). The CDR3 loop spans 16 amino acids. The V end was cut by 4 bases, the J end by 0 bases, with 13 bases between. Germline loops: CDR1 LGHDT, CDR2 YNNKEL (reference sequence). CDR3 region: CASSLLVGSSYNEQFF. As DNA, the CDR3 is TGTGCCAGCAGCCTATTGGTTGGGAGCTCCTACAATGAGCAGTTCTTC.

The V and J genes are TRBV27 and TRBJ1-6; TRBD1 aligns across 10 bases. The V gene's germline CDR1 is MNHEY and CDR2 SMNVEV (reference sequence). V dropped 8 bases and J dropped 11; count of bases not matched to a gene: 9. The CDR3 runs 14 residues. The CDR3 DNA reads TGTGCCAGCCAGTTGGGACAGGGGAGAACACCCCTCCACTTT. Its translation is CASQLGQGRTPLHF.

The chain couples TRBV2 to TRBJ2-5; 9 positions match TRBD2. Germline assignment: CDR1 SNHLY and CDR2 FYNNEI. Germline trimming cut 7 bases from V and 4 bases from J; bases unmatched to any gene: 7. The CDR3 spans 14 residues. The CDR3 sequence is CASKQASGTETQYF. CDR3 nucleotides: TGTGCCAGCAAGCAGGCTAGCGGGACAGAGACCCAGTACTTC.

The chain carries TRBV6-2 or TRBV6-3 and TRBJ1-5; 8 positions agree with TRBD1. CDR1 is MNHEY, CDR2 SVGEGT, per germline. CDR3 length: 15 residues. Trimming cost V 5 bases and J 4 bases; bases outside gene matches: 7. The CDR3: CASSPSDRVNQPQHF. The CDR3 DNA sequence: TGTGCCAGCAGTCCATCGGACAGGGTTAATCAGCCCCAGCATTTT.

V gene TRBV5-8 combines with J gene TRBJ2-7; D is perhaps TRBD2 (5 bases). Germline V gene sequence: CDR1 SGHTS, CDR2 YDEGEE. This CDR3 comprises 15 residues. Trimming shortened V by 3 bases and J by 3 bases, and 16 bases separated the two germline ends. CDR3 nucleotide sequence: TGTGCCAGCAGCTCTGGGAGCGCGGGTGGCTACGAGCAGTACTTC. It yields the protein CASSSGSAGGYEQYF.

The V and J genes are TRBV19 and TRBJ2-1; 7 positions agree with TRBD1. The CDR3 covers 16 residues. The V gene's germline CDR1 is LNHDA and CDR2 SQIVND (reference sequence). V dropped 7 bases and J dropped 6; count of bases not matched to a gene: 15. CDR3 protein: CASTQTQTGSINEQFF. DNA of the CDR3: TGTGCCAGTACCCAAACACAGACAGGGAGCATCAATGAGCAGTTCTTC. The full variable domain, completed using reference TRBV19 and TRBJ2-1, is DGGITQSPKYLFRKEGQNVTLSCEQNLNHDAMYWYRQDPGQGLRLIYYSQIVNDFQKGDIAEGYSVSREKKESFPLTVTSAQKNPTAFYLCASTQTQTGSINEQFFGPGTRLTVL.

The V gene is TRBV3-1 (or the pseudogene TRBV3-2), the J gene TRBJ1-4, with 9 bases identical to TRBD1. Germline-derived CDR1 and CDR2 are LGHDT and YNNKEL (reference sequence). Trimming cost V 2 bases and J 10 bases; bases outside gene matches: 8. The CDR3 spans 15 residues. The CDR3 DNA reads TGTGCCAGCAGCCAACGGACAGGGGTAGTTGGAAAACTGTTTTTT. This encodes CASSQRTGVVGKLFF.

J is TRBJ1-3 and V is TRBV3-1 (or the pseudogene TRBV3-2); D ambiguous. The CDR3 length is 13 residues. Trimming took off 1 base at V and 4 bases at J, with 5 bases between the two ends. Germline assignment: CDR1 LGHDT and CDR2 YNNKEL (reference sequence). The CDR3 here is CASSQVEGNTIYF. The CDR3 DNA follows: TGTGCCAGCAGCCAAGTGGAGGGAAACACCATATATTTT.

V gene TRBV10-2 combines with J gene TRBJ1-4; D is possibly TRBD1 (6 bases). This CDR3 spans 14 amino acids. Trimming removed 2 bases at V and 4 bases at J, with 8 bases between. Per germline, CDR1 WSHSY and CDR2 SAAADI. The CDR3 region has the DNA TGCGCCAGCAGTGAGGGGGGCCTTAATGAAAAACTGTTTTTT. This translates into CASSEGGLNEKLFF.

In its sample, this clone was seen once. The genes are TRBV6-6 and TRBJ1-2; maybe TRBD1 (5 bases). The germline gives CDR1 MNHNY, CDR2 SVGAGI (reference sequence). With 4 bases removed from V and 3 bases from J, the gap between germline ends came to 9 bases. The CDR3 runs 13 residues. The CDR3 coding sequence is TGTGCCAGCAGTTTTGTAGGGGACTATGGCTACACCTTC. It codes for CASSFVGDYGYTF.

The chain combines TRBV3-1 (or the pseudogene TRBV3-2) with TRBJ1-6; D is unresolved. V was clipped by 4 bases and J by 10 bases, with 14 bases between them. The CDR3 has 14 amino acids. Germline V CDR1 and CDR2: LGHDT, YNNKEL (reference sequence). Here the CDR3 DNA reads TGTGCCAGCAGCCCCCCGGGGTCAGGATCACCCCTCCACTTT. Its protein product is CASSPPGSGSPLHF.

The V call is TRBV5-5, the J call TRBJ2-2; D remains ambiguous. This CDR3 has 14 residues. Per the germline V gene, CDR1 is SGHKS and CDR2 is YYEKEE (reference sequence). The V end was cut by 4 bases, the J end by 6 bases, with 13 bases between. DNA for the CDR3: TGTGCCAGCAGCCCATTTGTGGTAGCCGGGGAGCTGTTTTTT. It is translated as CASSPFVVAGELFF.

The chain links TRBV5-1 to TRBJ2-1; TRBD2 might be the D (5 bases). The CDR3 totals 15 residues. Germline assignment: CDR1 SGHRS and CDR2 YFSETQ. V lost 3 bases, J lost 0 bases, and 10 bases lay in between. The CDR3, as DNA: TGCGCCAGCAGCTCGACGGGGAGCTCCTACAATGAGCAGTTCTTC. Amino acids: CASSSTGSSYNEQFF. Together with reference TRBV5-1 and TRBJ2-1, the CDR3 gives the full variable domain: KAGVTQTPRYLIKTRGQQVTLSCSPISGHRSVSWYQQTPGQGLQFLFEYFSETQRNKGNFPGRFSGRQFSNSRSEMNVSTLELGDSALYLCASSSTGSSYNEQFFGPGTRLTVL.

The CDR3: CASSPRGTSRTDTQYF. The DNA for the CDR3 is TGTGCCAGCAGTCCTAGGGGGACTAGCCGCACAGATACGCAGTATTTT. The V gene is TRBV27, the J gene TRBJ2-3, with 9 bases that match TRBD2. This CDR3 spans 16 amino acids. V was clipped by 5 bases and J by 1 base; unmatched bases: 7. Germline V gene sequence: CDR1 MNHEY, CDR2 SMNVEV (reference sequence).

This clone was seen repeatedly, ten times or more. The chain has TRBV7-9 and TRBJ1-1; D is uncertain. Deletions cut 3 bases from V and 1 base from J, with 6 bases between. This CDR3 comprises 13 residues. The germline gives CDR1 SEHNR, CDR2 FQNEAQ (reference sequence). The DNA for the CDR3 is TGTGCCAGCAGCTTGAGATCGAACACTGAAGCTTTCTTT. It specifies CASSLRSNTEAFF.